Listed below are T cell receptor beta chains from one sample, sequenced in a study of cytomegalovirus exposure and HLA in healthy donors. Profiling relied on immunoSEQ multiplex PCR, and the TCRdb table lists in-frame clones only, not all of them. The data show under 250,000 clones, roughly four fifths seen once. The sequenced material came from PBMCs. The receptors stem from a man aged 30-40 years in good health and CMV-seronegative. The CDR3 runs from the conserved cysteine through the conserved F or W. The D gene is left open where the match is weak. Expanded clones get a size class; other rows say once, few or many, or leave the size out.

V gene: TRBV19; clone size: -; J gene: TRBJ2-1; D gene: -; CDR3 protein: CASTPTGNSYNEQFF; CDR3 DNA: TGTGCCAGTACCCCCACAGGAAATTCCTACAATGAGCAGTTCTTC
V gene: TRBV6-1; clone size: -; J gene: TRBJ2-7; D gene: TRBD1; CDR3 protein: CASRGTGVYEQYF; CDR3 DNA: TGTGCCAGCAGGGGGACAGGGGTTTACGAGCAGTACTTC
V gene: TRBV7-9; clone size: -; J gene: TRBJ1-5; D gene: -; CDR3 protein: CASCPGIGQPQHF; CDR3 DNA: TGTGCCTCCTGCCCAGGGATTGGTCAGCCCCAGCATTTT
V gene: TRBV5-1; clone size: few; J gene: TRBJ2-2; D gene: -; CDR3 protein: CASSLVVQRGELFF; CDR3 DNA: TGCGCCAGCAGCTTGGTCGTACAACGCGGGGAGCTGTTTTTT
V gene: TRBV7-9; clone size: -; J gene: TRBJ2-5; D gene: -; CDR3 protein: CASSLDYGLFQETQYF; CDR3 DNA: TGTGCCAGCAGCTTAGATTATGGACTATTTCAAGAGACCCAGTACTTC
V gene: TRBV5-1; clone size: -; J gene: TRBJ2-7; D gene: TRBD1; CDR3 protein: CASSQSLRDRRSYEQYF; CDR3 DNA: TGCGCCAGCAGCCAGAGCCTTAGGGACAGAAGGTCCTACGAGCAGTACTTC
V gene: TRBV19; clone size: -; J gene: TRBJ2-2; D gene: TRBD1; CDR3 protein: CASRRQGAKIGELFF; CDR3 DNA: TGTGCCAGTAGGCGACAGGGGGCGAAGATCGGGGAGCTGTTTTTT
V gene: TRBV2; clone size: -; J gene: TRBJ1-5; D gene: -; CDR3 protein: CASSENRPSNQPQHF; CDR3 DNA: TGTGCCAGCAGTGAGAACAGACCTAGCAATCAGCCCCAGCATTTT
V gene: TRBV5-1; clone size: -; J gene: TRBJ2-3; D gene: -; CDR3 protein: CASSLVSSSTDTQYF; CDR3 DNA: TGCGCCAGCAGCTTGGTATCCTCTAGCACAGATACGCAGTATTTT
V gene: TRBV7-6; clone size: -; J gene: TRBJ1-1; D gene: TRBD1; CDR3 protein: CASSLARQGFMNTEAFF; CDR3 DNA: TGTGCCAGCAGCTTAGCCCGACAGGGGTTTATGAACACTGAAGCTTTCTTT
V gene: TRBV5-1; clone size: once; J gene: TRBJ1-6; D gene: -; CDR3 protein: CASSLGWASPLHF; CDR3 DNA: TGCGCCAGCAGCTTGGGTTGGGCTTCACCCCTCCACTTT
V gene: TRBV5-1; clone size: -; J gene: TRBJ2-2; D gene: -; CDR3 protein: CASSSGLANTGELFF; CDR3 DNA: TGCGCCAGCAGCTCGGGACTGGCGAACACCGGGGAGCTGTTTTTT
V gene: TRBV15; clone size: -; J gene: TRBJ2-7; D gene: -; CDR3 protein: CATSRDLSDYEQYF; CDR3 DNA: TGTGCCACCAGCAGAGATTTGAGCGACTACGAGCAGTACTTC
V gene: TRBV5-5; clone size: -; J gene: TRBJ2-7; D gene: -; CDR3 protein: CASSPGVGGNYEQYF; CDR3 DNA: TGTGCCAGCAGCCCTGGTGTAGGGGGTAATTACGAGCAGTACTTC
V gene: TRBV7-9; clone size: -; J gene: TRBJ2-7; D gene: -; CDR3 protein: CASSSLPTYEQYF; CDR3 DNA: TGTGCCAGCAGCTCACTACCGACCTACGAGCAGTACTTC
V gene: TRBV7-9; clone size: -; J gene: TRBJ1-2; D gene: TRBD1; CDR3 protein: CASSPLTTGTGYGYTF; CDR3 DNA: TGTGCCAGCAGCCCTTTAACTACCGGGACAGGCTATGGCTACACCTTC
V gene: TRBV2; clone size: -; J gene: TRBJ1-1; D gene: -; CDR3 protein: CASSVTSTKNTEAFF; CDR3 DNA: TGTGCCAGCAGCGTAACCTCGACAAAGAACACTGAAGCTTTCTTT
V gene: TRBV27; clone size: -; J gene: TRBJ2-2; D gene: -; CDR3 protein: CASSSTDPGAGELFF; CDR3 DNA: TGTGCCAGCAGTTCAACAGACCCGGGAGCCGGGGAGCTGTTTTTT
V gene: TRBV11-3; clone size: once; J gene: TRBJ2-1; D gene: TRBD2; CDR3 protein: CASSLDGASGEEQFF; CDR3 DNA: TGTGCCAGCAGCTTAGATGGGGCTAGCGGGGAAGAGCAGTTCTTC
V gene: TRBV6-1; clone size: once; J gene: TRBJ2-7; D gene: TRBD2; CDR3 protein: CASSEWGLAGGYEQYF; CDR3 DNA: TGTGCCAGCAGTGAATGGGGCCTAGCGGGAGGTTACGAGCAGTACTTC